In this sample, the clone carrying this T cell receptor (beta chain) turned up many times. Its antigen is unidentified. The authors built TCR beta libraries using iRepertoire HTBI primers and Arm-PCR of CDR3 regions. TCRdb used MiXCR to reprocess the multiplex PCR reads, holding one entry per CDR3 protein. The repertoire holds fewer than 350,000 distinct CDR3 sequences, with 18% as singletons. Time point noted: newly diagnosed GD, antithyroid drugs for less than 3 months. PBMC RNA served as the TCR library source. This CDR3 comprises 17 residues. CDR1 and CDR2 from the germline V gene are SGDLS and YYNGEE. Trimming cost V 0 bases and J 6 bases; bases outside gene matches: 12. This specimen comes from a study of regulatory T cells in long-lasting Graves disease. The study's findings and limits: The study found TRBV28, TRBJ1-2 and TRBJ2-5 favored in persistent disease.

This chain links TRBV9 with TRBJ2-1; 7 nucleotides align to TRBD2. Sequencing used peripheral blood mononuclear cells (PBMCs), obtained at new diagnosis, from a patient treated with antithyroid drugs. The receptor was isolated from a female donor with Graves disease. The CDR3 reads CASSVDWRERSGNEQFF. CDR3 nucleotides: TGTGCCAGCAGCGTAGACTGGCGGGAGAGGTCTGGCAATGAGCAGTTCTTC.